The 10 T cell receptor beta chains in this list originate from one sample, sequenced in a study of cytomegalovirus exposure and HLA in healthy donors. Generated by immunoSEQ multiplex PCR, the TCRdb table keeps only in-frame clones and is missing some. Of around 70,000 clones listed, approximately 95% are singletons. Sequencing was done on a sample of PBMCs. The receptor source for this set is a man between 18 and 35 years old in good health and CMV-seronegative.

This chain uses TRBV7-3 with TRBJ2-1; no definite D call. The CDR3 has 13 amino acids. V lost 4 bases and J lost 5, with 9 bases in between. The germline CDR1 and CDR2 sequences are SGHTA and FQGTGA. CDR3 in amino acids: CASSSYSNNEQFF. The CDR3 nucleotides read TGTGCCAGCAGCTCATACAGCAACAATGAGCAGTTCTTC.

In this sample, this clone turned up a few times. Within the sample, other DNA sequences also encode this same CDR3. This rearrangement joins TRBV7-9 to TRBJ2-7; D is possibly TRBD1 (5 bases). Germline CDR1 is SEHNR and CDR2 is FQNEAQ (reference sequence). The CDR3 has 12 residues. Trimming stripped 5 bases from V and 4 bases from J, with 9 bases between. The CDR3 protein is CASSGQGYEQYF. The DNA for the CDR3 is TGTGCCAGCAGCGGTCAGGGTTACGAGCAGTACTTC.

J is TRBJ2-3 and V is TRBV29-1, with TRBD1 matching 7 bases. The CDR3 loop spans 14 amino acids. The V gene end was trimmed by 5 bases and the J gene end by 1 base; junction bases not matched to a gene: 6. The V gene's germline CDR1 is SQVTM and CDR2 ANQGSEA. CDR3 amino acids: CSVQGQSRTDTQYF. For the CDR3, the DNA is TGCAGCGTTCAGGGACAGTCGCGCACAGATACGCAGTATTTT.

The chain has TRBV28 and TRBJ2-1; D is unresolved. From germline, CDR1 is MDHEN and CDR2 SYDVKM. The CDR3 is 14 residues long. V was cut by 1 base and J by 5 bases, with 9 bases left in between. The CDR3 DNA reads TGTGCCAGCAGTTTATTGACTGATCACAATGAGCAGTTCTTC. This sequence encodes CASSLLTDHNEQFF.

The chain uses TRBV30 and TRBJ1-1; D perhaps matches TRBD1 (6 bases). Trimming shortened V by 0 bases and J by 4 bases, and 21 bases separated the two germline ends. Germline lookup yields CDR1 GTSNPN and CDR2 SVGIG (reference sequence). This CDR3 is built from 17 residues. CDR3: CAWSVRFPGQGFTEAFF. The CDR3 DNA is TGTGCCTGGAGTGTAAGGTTTCCTGGGCAGGGGTTCACTGAAGCTTTCTTT.

This chain uses TRBV27 with TRBJ2-7; the D gene is possibly TRBD1 (6 bases). Trimming cost V 3 bases and J 0 bases, with 12 bases left between them. There are 15 residues in the CDR3. Germline CDR1 is MNHEY and CDR2 is SMNVEV (reference sequence). The CDR3 region has the DNA TGTGCCAGCAGTTTCTCCGGGACATTCTCCTACGAGCAGTACTTC. It specifies CASSFSGTFSYEQYF.

The chain combines TRBV10-3 with TRBJ1-1; D is perhaps TRBD1 (6 bases). Per the germline V gene, CDR1 is ENHRY and CDR2 is SYGVKD. CDR3 size: 14 residues. The V and J ends lost 10 bases and 1 base respectively, with 16 bases between them. The CDR3 DNA reads TGTGCCAGCGGGGGCGTGGGCCAGAACACTGAAGCTTTCTTT. It specifies CASGGVGQNTEAFF.

V and J are TRBV18 and TRBJ1-3; 8 bases line up with TRBD1. The CDR3 totals 14 residues. The V gene end was trimmed by 4 bases and the J gene end by 6 bases; junction bases not matched to a gene: 5. CDR1 and CDR2 (germline): KGHSH, LQKENI. CDR3 sequence (DNA): TGTGCCAGCTCACGAGAACAGGGGGAAAACACCATATATTTT. Its protein product is CASSREQGENTIYF.

The chain couples TRBV19 to TRBJ1-6; weak D call: TRBD1 (6 bases). The germline V gene encodes CDR1 LNHDA and CDR2 SQIVND (reference sequence). The CDR3 runs to 14 residues. The V and J ends lost 5 bases and 9 bases respectively, with 14 bases between them. The CDR3 DNA is TGTGCCAGTAGTCCTACAGGGTCTGTTTCACCCCTCCACTTT. Translation gives CASSPTGSVSPLHF.

V is TRBV5-1 and J is TRBJ1-1; D is unclear. Between the trimmed V and J ends, which lost 4 bases and 3 bases, there was a span of 19 bases. This CDR3 is 16 amino acids long. Germline loops: CDR1 SGHRS, CDR2 YFSETQ. Here the CDR3 reads CASSLGRRGTDTEAFF. CDR3 coding DNA: TGCGCCAGCAGCCTCGGGCGCCGGGGAACGGACACTGAAGCTTTCTTT.